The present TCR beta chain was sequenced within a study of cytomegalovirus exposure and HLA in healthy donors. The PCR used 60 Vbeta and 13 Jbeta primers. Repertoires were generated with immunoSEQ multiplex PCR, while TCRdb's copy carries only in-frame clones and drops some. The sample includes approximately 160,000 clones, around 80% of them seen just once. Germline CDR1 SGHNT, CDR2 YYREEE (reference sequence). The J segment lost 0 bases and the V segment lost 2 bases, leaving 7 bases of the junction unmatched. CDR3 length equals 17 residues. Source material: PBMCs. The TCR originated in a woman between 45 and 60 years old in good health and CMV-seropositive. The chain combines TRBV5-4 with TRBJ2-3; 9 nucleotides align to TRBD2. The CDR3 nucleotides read TGTGCCAGCAGCTTAGGCGGGGGGGCATCGAGCACAGATACGCAGTATTTT. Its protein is CASSLGGGASSTDTQYF.